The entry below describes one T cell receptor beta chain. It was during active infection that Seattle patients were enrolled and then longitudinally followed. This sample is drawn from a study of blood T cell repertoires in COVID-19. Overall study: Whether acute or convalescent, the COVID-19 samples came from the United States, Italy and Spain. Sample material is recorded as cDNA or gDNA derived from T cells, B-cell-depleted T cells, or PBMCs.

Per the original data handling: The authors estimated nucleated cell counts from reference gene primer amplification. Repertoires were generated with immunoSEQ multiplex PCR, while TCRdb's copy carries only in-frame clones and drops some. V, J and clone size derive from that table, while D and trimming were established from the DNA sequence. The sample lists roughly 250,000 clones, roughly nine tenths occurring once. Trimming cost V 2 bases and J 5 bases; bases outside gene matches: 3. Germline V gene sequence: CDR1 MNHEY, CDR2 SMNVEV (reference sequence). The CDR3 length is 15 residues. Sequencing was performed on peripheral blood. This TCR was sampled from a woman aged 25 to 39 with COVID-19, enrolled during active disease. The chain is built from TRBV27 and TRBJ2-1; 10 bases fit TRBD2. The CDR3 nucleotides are TGTGCCAGCAGTTTAGGAGCGGGGGGGCACAATGAGCAGTTCTTC. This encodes CASSLGAGGHNEQFF.